The next 19 T cell receptor beta chains were all read from a single sample in a study of CD8 T cells in ankylosing spondylitis. Each CDR3 protein is one row after TCRdb ran MiXCR on the 5' RACE reads. The sample has approximately 100,000 distinct CDR3 sequences, about 8.3% seen once. The sequencing sample was made of blood, either unsorted or a sorted T cell fraction (not recorded which). The receptors originated from a male donor with ankylosing spondylitis or in good health (not recorded which).

At least ten counts were recorded for this clonotype. J is TRBJ1-6 and V is TRBV5-1, with TRBD1 matching over 7 bases. The CDR3 consists of 14 residues. J gave up 8 bases and V 4 bases, and 6 bases lay outside the gene matches. The germline CDR1 and CDR2 sequences are SGHRS and YFSETQ. CDR3 DNA: TGCGCCAGCAGCCCGGGACAGAGGGATTCACCCCTCCACTTT. Translated, it gives CASSPGQRDSPLHF. The full variable domain, its missing parts supplied by reference TRBV5-1 and TRBJ1-6, is KAGVTQTPRYLIKTRGQQVTLSCSPISGHRSVSWYQQTPGQGLQFLFEYFSETQRNKGNFPGRFSGRQFSNSRSEMNVSTLELGDSALYLCASSPGQRDSPLHFGNGTRLTVT.

This clonotype showed up many times. The chain combines TRBV18 with TRBJ1-5; TRBD1 is a possible D gene (5 bases). CDR1 is KGHSH, CDR2 LQKENI, per germline. This CDR3 spans 17 amino acids. Trimming took off 3 bases at V and 2 bases at J, with 17 bases between the two ends. CDR3 bases: TGTGCCAGCTCACCCCCGGGGTCAAGGGGAGGCAATCAGCCCCAGCATTTT. This translates into CASSPPGSRGGNQPQHF.

The rearrangement uses TRBV4-2 and TRBJ2-7; weak D call: TRBD2 (5 bases). From germline, CDR1 is LGHNA and CDR2 YNFKEQ. The CDR3 runs to 16 residues. With 2 bases removed from V and 1 base from J, the gap between germline ends came to 15 bases. CDR3 in DNA: TGTGCCAGCAGCCAACTTTACGGGGTGGGTTCCTACGAGCAGTACTTC. It is translated as CASSQLYGVGSYEQYF.

This clonotype was observed at least ten times. The chain recombines TRBV6-5 with TRBJ1-2; TRBD1 agrees at 7 bases. The germline V gene encodes CDR1 MNHEY and CDR2 SVGAGI. The CDR3 spans 16 residues. With V trimmed by 0 bases and J by 3 bases, 7 bases remained unmatched. The CDR3 spells CASSYSKAGGDYGYTF. CDR3 sequence (DNA): TGTGCCAGCAGTTACTCGAAGGCAGGGGGGGACTATGGCTACACCTTC.

This clonotype has ten or more counts. The chain couples TRBV7-2 to TRBJ2-1; 8 bases are a match to TRBD2. Germline CDR1 reads SGHTA; CDR2 reads FQGNSA. With V trimmed by 3 bases and J by 5 bases, 3 bases remained unmatched. The CDR3 length is 14 residues. The DNA for the CDR3 is TGTGCCAGCAGCTTCGACGGGGGGGACAATGAGCAGTTCTTC. This encodes CASSFDGGDNEQFF.

In the case of this clonotype: One end of the junction fails to match germline, which may point to a read error. The chain links TRBV12-3 or TRBV12-4 to TRBJ1-3; a weak D match, TRBD1 (5 bases). CDR3 length: 13 residues. This CDR3 is CASSLRAGNTVYF. The CDR3 bases are TGTGCCAGCAGTCTCAGGGCTGGAAACACCGTATATTTT.

This clonotype appeared many times. The V call is TRBV9, the J call TRBJ2-3, with 10 bases identical to TRBD2. CDR3 length: 16 amino acids. Germline assignment: CDR1 SGDLS and CDR2 YYNGEE. Germline trimming cut 0 bases from V and 5 bases from J; bases unmatched to any gene: 6. This chain's CDR3 is CASSVVGSGGGDTQYF. The CDR3 DNA is TGTGCCAGCAGCGTAGTCGGCAGCGGGGGGGGAGATACGCAGTATTTT.

Only a few counts were recorded for this clonotype. This chain connects TRBV15 to TRBJ2-3; 9 bases are a match to TRBD2. The V gene's germline CDR1 is LNHNV and CDR2 YYDKDF (reference sequence). J gave up 2 bases and V 9 bases, and 9 bases lay outside the gene matches. The CDR3 loop spans 15 amino acids. CDR3 sequence: CATKTTSGNTDTQYF. In nucleotides, the CDR3 is TGTGCCACTAAAACGACTAGCGGAAACACAGATACGCAGTATTTT.

This clonotype was seen at least ten times. The rearrangement joins TRBV29-1 to TRBJ2-7; D gene ambiguous. Germline CDR1 SQVTM, CDR2 ANQGSEA. Trimming left V 1 base short and J 4 bases short, with 8 bases between. The length of the CDR3 is 12 residues. This CDR3 is CSVEGPIYEQYF. Written as DNA, the CDR3 is TGCAGCGTTGAAGGTCCCATTTACGAGCAGTACTTC.

This clonotype was seen ten or more times. The chain has TRBV20-1 and TRBJ1-5; D remains ambiguous. The V end was cut by 6 bases, the J end by 2 bases, with 14 bases between. This CDR3 is built from 14 residues. The germline V gene encodes CDR1 DFQATT and CDR2 SNEGSKA (reference sequence). The DNA for the CDR3 is TGCAGTGCAAACGAGGGAAATGGCAATCAGCCCCAGCATTTT. Its translation is CSANEGNGNQPQHF.

This clonotype showed up just a few times. Germline and junction disagree at one end, which may indicate a read error. V is TRBV15 and J is TRBJ2-3, with TRBD2 matching 10 bases. The CDR3 has 16 residues. Germline assignment: CDR1 LNHNV and CDR2 YYDKDF (reference sequence). The CDR3 protein is CATRRGLAGVVGTQYF. CDR3 DNA sequence: TGTGCCACCAGAAGAGGGCTAGCGGGGGTGGTCGGTACGCAGTATTTT.

Many counts were recorded for this clonotype. The CDR3 nucleotides are TGTGCCACCAGCAGAGGACCCGGCGAGACCCAGTACTTC. Translated, it gives CATSRGPGETQYF. The J gene is TRBJ2-5, the V gene TRBV15, with unresolved D. The CDR3 extends over 13 amino acids. The germline gives CDR1 LNHNV, CDR2 YYDKDF (reference sequence). The ends were cut back, 1 base at V and 5 bases at J, with 8 bases in the middle. Variable domain in full (rest from reference TRBV15 and TRBJ2-5): DAMVIQNPRYQVTQFGKPVTLSCSQTLNHNVMYWYQQKSSQAPKLLFHYYDKDFNNEADTPDNFQSRRPNTSFCFLDIRSPGLGDTAMYLCATSRGPGETQYFGPGTRLLVL.

In this sample, this clonotype turned up many times. The chain joins TRBV9 to TRBJ2-1; 8 bases fit TRBD1. This CDR3 spans 15 amino acids. The J segment lost 10 bases and the V segment lost 0 bases, leaving 9 bases of the junction unmatched. Germline-derived CDR1 and CDR2 are SGDLS and YYNGEE. The CDR3 DNA reads TGTGCCAGCAGCGTAGCGGGGACAGGACTGGGAGAGCAGTTCTTC. It is translated as CASSVAGTGLGEQFF.

This clonotype was observed at least ten times. The chain joins TRBV11-1 to TRBJ1-1; D perhaps matches TRBD1 (5 bases). The CDR3 consists of 18 residues. Trimming shortened V by 4 bases and J by 0 bases, and 21 bases separated the two germline ends. Germline CDR1 and CDR2: SGHAT and FQDESV (reference sequence). CDR3 residues: CASSSREGITSLNTEAFF. The CDR3 coding sequence is TGTGCCAGCAGCTCCCGGGAGGGGATAACCTCACTGAACACTGAAGCTTTCTTT.

This clonotype occurred many times. V usage is TRBV28 and J usage is TRBJ2-7; TRBD2 might be the D (5 bases). Germline-derived CDR1 and CDR2 are MDHEN and SYDVKM. This CDR3 region has 14 residues. Trimming shortened V by 6 bases and J by 3 bases, and 15 bases separated the two germline ends. Here the CDR3 reads CASSLASSNYEQYF. For the CDR3, the DNA is TGTGCCAGCAGCCTAGCCAGCAGTAACTACGAGCAGTACTTC.

This clonotype was counted many times. The rearrangement joins TRBV6-5 to TRBJ2-7; D perhaps matches TRBD2 (5 bases). Per the germline V gene, CDR1 is MNHEY and CDR2 is SVGAGI. Trimming took 4 bases from V and 2 from J, leaving 15 bases between them. This CDR3 has 15 amino acids. CDR3: CASSSEFRGAYEQYF. For the CDR3, the DNA is TGTGCCAGCAGTTCTGAGTTCCGGGGTGCCTACGAGCAGTACTTC.

At least ten counts were recorded for this clonotype. The V call is TRBV6-2 or TRBV6-3, the J call TRBJ2-7, with TRBD1 identical over 11 bases. This CDR3 is built from 14 residues. The ends lost 6 bases at V and 4 bases at J; junction bases unmatched: 5. The germline CDR1 and CDR2 sequences are MNHEY and SVGEGT. The DNA of the CDR3 is TGTGCCAGCAGGTACCGGGACAGGGGGTACGAGCAGTACTTC. Encoded protein: CASRYRDRGYEQYF.

The chain uses TRBV6-2 or TRBV6-3 and TRBJ2-7; 10 positions match TRBD1. CDR3 length equals 14 residues. J gave up 4 bases and V 2 bases, and 2 bases lay outside the gene matches. CDR1 and CDR2 (germline): MNHEY, SVGEGT. The chain's CDR3 is CASSYGTGVYEQYF. The CDR3 coding sequence is TGTGCCAGCAGTTACGGGACAGGGGTATACGAGCAGTACTTC.

This clonotype has at least ten counts. The chain couples TRBV29-1 to TRBJ2-7, with D possibly being TRBD1 (5 bases). Trimming pared 6 bases from V and 6 bases from J, leaving 12 bases between. The CDR3 loop spans 11 amino acids. Looked up from germline, CDR1 is SQVTM and CDR2 is ANQGSEA. DNA of the CDR3: TGCAGCGTGCACAGGTCCGGCGAGCAGTACTTC. This sequence encodes CSVHRSGEQYF.